This TCR beta chain was profiled in a study of blood T cell repertoires in COVID-19 (dated by TCRdb to 2020 to 2022). Broadly, across the study: Collaborator samples came from the United States, Italy and Spain and covered acute and convalescent phases of COVID-19. The repertoires were made available in a free public database intended to serve as a resource for research on the immune response to SARS-CoV-2. Samples were obtained from the ongoing ImmuneRACE study (first 160 participants) and from some 1,200 subjects provided by 6 global collaborators. Sample metadata almost always included a de-identified subject ID, COVID-19 status, age in years and sex. Where available, HLA class I and class II types were taken from metadata supplied by the sample provider and were not determined by assay-based typing. The material from the prospective study consisted of cDNA or gDNA derived from T cells, B-cell-depleted T cells, or PBMCs. The dataset comprised deeply sampled blood TCRbeta repertoires from subjects exposed to, actively infected with, or recovered from COVID-19. What the research found in general, with its limitations: How much clinical and demographic metadata was included differed by source and by participant, and the metadata was provided uncurated.

TCRbeta CDR3 regions were amplified from genomic DNA by means of the immunoSEQ Assay, a bias-controlled multiplex PCR. Processing in the source paper ran as follows. Nucleated cell counts per sample were estimated from amplification of reference gene primers within the assay. Sequence reads were collapsed and filtered to measure the absolute abundance of every unique TCRbeta CDR3 rearrangement. For each sample, productive Simpson clonality was calculated by taking the square root of Simpson's diversity index across productive rearrangements. Sourced from immuneACCESS, this table was stored by TCRdb with only in-frame sequences that have V and J called. A share of the clones is absent; for the studies checked, an unresolved V gene accounts for under half, and the remainder has no known explanation. For V, J and clone size, that table is used; D and trimming come from the DNA. The sample contains 390,000 or so clones, roughly 90% of them found a single time. The top ten constitute 6.5% of the sample.

Collaborating institutions collected whole blood in K2EDTA tubes following their own protocols. Collaborator samples were shipped for TCRbeta analysis as frozen whole blood, isolated PBMCs, or DNA extracted from either sample type. Comments on this clone: The specificity of this receptor is unknown. Base qualities are not at hand, and no much larger clone is one base apart.

In the germline V gene, CDR1 corresponds to LGHNA and CDR2 to YSLEER. Between the V and J ends, shortened by 0 bases and 4 bases respectively, the junction contains 11 bases. From the cysteine through the phenylalanine, the CDR3 covers 15 amino acids. The kept DNA is CDR3 alone, 45 bases in frame from the first base. The sequence joins TRBV4-3 to TRBJ2-3; confidence is insufficient to name the D gene. The receptor was isolated from a man younger than 35 with active or convalescent COVID-19. The source material was peripheral blood. This receptor has the CDR3 CASSQDDSIPDTQYF. The DNA is as follows: TGCGCCAGCAGCCAAGATGACTCAATACCAGATACGCAGTATTTT.